This T cell receptor (beta chain) was documented in a study of cytomegalovirus exposure and HLA in healthy donors. Study context: Within an early data release were 85 million or so unique TCRs drawn from HLA-typed donors. Study-level findings and limits: Later genetic work tied a missense DCLRE1C variant to beta-chain V and J trimming. Relative to the approximately 700-donor mean, N-insertions were reportedly fewer in an Asian-associated ancestry cluster in a later analysis.

The CDR3 runs to 16 residues. The V end lost 0 bases, the J end lost 4 bases, and 15 bases lay between the germline ends. Germline V gene sequence: CDR1 MNHEY, CDR2 SMNVEV (reference sequence). It was with 60 Vbeta and 13 Jbeta primers that the PCR ran. How the authors handled the data: It was a later analysis that counted 83 million or so unique TCR beta chains, of which some 12 million were shared. TCRdb keeps only in-frame clones here, not all; method: immunoSEQ multiplex PCR. V and J calls and clone size are those listed in that table; D and trimming were worked out from the DNA. In the table there are approximately 150,000 clones, approximately 79% of which are singletons. Comments on this clone: The antigen is undetermined.

V is TRBV27 and J is TRBJ1-2; possibly TRBD1 for D (5 bases). This receptor was taken from a man in his forties in good health and CMV-seronegative. Sequences were obtained from PBMCs. In DNA form, the CDR3 reads TGTGCCAGCAGTTTATCTAAGGCCTCAGGGATCTATGGCTACACCTTC. This encodes CASSLSKASGIYGYTF.